Listed below are T cell receptor beta chains from one sample, sequenced in a study of blood T cells in healthy people across ages. TCRdb fed the 5' RACE reads into MiXCR, producing one record per CDR3 protein. The sample lists some 690,000 distinct CDR3 sequences, roughly 20% seen once, with under 25% in the top ten. The sample taken for sequencing was blood. These receptors were collected from a man aged 70 or older in good health. CDR3s include the opening cysteine and the closing phenylalanine or tryptophan. A D gene is named only where the DNA matches it firmly. Clone size is stated in some rows and not others, as once, few, many or a class when expanded.

clone size,J gene,V gene,D gene,CDR3 protein,CDR3 DNA
few,TRBJ2-3,TRBV20-1,TRBD2,CSARAPGTSSGDTQYF,TGCAGTGCTAGGGCCCCCGGGACTAGCTCGGGGGATACGCAGTATTTT
.,TRBJ2-7,TRBV15,.,CATSIDRNVGREYF,TGTGCCACCAGCATAGATCGGAACGTGGGCAGGGAGTACTTC
.,TRBJ2-7,TRBV10-3,.,CAISEGSSRSYEQYF,TGTGCCATCAGTGAGGGCAGCTCCCGCTCCTACGAGCAGTACTTC
few,TRBJ2-7,TRBV12-3/TRBV12-4,.,CASSLGRQAAYEQYF,TGTGCCAGCAGTTTAGGGAGACAGGCAGCCTACGAGCAGTACTTC
.,TRBJ1-3,TRBV20-1,.,CSAGRGNTIYF,TGCAGTGCTGGAAGGGGGAACACCATATATTTT
few,TRBJ1-1,TRBV5-1,.,CASTLGSGETEAFF,TGCGCCAGCACCCTAGGGTCTGGAGAGACTGAAGCTTTCTTT
few,TRBJ2-7,TRBV6-5,.,CASSYSNSPYEQYF,TGTGCCAGCAGTTACTCGAACAGCCCGTACGAGCAGTACTTC
.,TRBJ1-1,TRBV12-3/TRBV12-4,.,CASSFASGNTEAFF,TGTGCCAGCAGTTTTGCCAGCGGTAACACTGAAGCTTTCTTT
.,TRBJ1-1,TRBV20-1,.,CSARDPWGVNTEAFF,TGCAGTGCTAGAGATCCTTGGGGGGTTAACACTGAAGCTTTCTTT
.,TRBJ2-3,TRBV5-5,.,CASSSGGSYSTDTQYF,TGTGCCAGCAGCTCCGGGGGCTCCTATAGCACAGATACGCAGTATTTC
.,TRBJ1-2,TRBV28,.,CASIPGGAAGGYTF,TGTGCCAGCATCCCAGGAGGGGCAGCAGGTGGCTACACCTTC
few,TRBJ1-4,TRBV12-3/TRBV12-4,TRBD1,CASSLTGLHEKLFF,TGTGCCAGCAGTTTGACAGGGTTGCATGAAAAACTGTTTTTT
.,TRBJ2-1,TRBV5-1,TRBD2,CASSLASGGFDEQFF,TGCGCCAGCAGCTTGGCCAGCGGGGGGTTTGATGAGCAGTTCTTC
few,TRBJ2-5,TRBV6-1,TRBD2,CASSDASGGIQETQYF,TGTGCCAGCAGTGATGCCTCGGGGGGGATCCAAGAGACCCAGTACTTC
.,TRBJ2-3,TRBV18,.,CASSPLGPTDTQYF,TGTGCCAGCTCACCATTAGGGCCCACAGATACGCAGTATTTT
few,TRBJ1-4,TRBV12-3/TRBV12-4,TRBD1,CASSNRDRVEKLFF,TGTGCCAGCAGCAACCGGGACAGGGTTGAAAAACTGTTTTTT
few,TRBJ2-2,TRBV5-1,.,CASSLFLASNTGELFF,TGCGCCAGCAGCTTGTTTCTAGCTTCAAACACCGGGGAGCTGTTTTTT
many,TRBJ2-5,TRBV25-1,TRBD1,CASRTGGKETQYF,TGTGCCAGCAGGACAGGGGGTAAAGAGACCCAGTACTTC
.,TRBJ2-1,TRBV12-3/TRBV12-4,.,CASSSGQRAYNEQFF,TGTGCCAGCAGTTCTGGCCAGCGGGCGTACAATGAGCAGTTCTTC
few,TRBJ2-5,TRBV5-5,.,CASSDREETQYF,TGTGCCAGCAGCGACCGGGAAGAGACCCAGTACTTC
few,TRBJ2-5,TRBV18,.,CASSSMTGQETQYF,TGTGCCAGCTCATCAATGACAGGCCAAGAGACCCAGTACTTC
.,TRBJ1-2,TRBV19,.,CASSMRRAYGYTF,TGTGCCAGTAGTATGCGCAGGGCCTATGGCTACACCTTC
few,TRBJ2-1,TRBV12-3/TRBV12-4,.,CASSSSQTNNEQFF,TGTGCCAGCAGTTCGTCCCAGACAAACAATGAGCAGTTCTTC
few,TRBJ2-5,TRBV7-9,.,CASSLGGLQWETQYF,TGTGCCAGCAGCTTAGGTGGGCTACAGTGGGAGACCCAGTACTTC
.,TRBJ2-5,TRBV7-2,.,CASSLKSGTQYF,TGTGCCAGCAGCTTAAAAAGCGGGACCCAGTACTTC
few,TRBJ1-2,TRBV6-6,.,CASTRDSYGYTF,TGTGCCAGCACGCGGGATTCCTATGGCTACACCTTC
few,TRBJ1-4,TRBV20-1,.,CSARDDRSLKEKLFF,TGCAGTGCTAGAGATGATCGATCGCTGAAGGAAAAACTGTTTTTT
few,TRBJ2-1,TRBV27,TRBD1,CASSPWTGGYYNEQFF,TGTGCCAGCAGTCCATGGACAGGGGGATACTACAATGAGCAGTTCTTC
once,TRBJ2-1,TRBV24-1,TRBD1,CATGDLTSGTGGFEQFF,TGTGCCACCGGTGATTTGACCTCCGGGACAGGGGGCTTTGAGCAGTTCTTC
few,TRBJ2-1,TRBV3-1,.,CASTQTGTYNEQFF,TGTGCCAGCACCCAGACAGGAACCTACAATGAGCAGTTCTTC
.,TRBJ1-4,TRBV7-9,.,CASSLILETGFGEKLFF,TGTGCCAGCAGCTTAATCTTGGAAACAGGTTTTGGCGAAAAACTGTTTTTT
.,TRBJ2-3,TRBV20-1,TRBD2,CSAIGTSGVGDTQYF,TGCAGTGCTATCGGGACTAGCGGGGTAGGAGATACGCAGTATTTT
.,TRBJ2-1,TRBV7-9,.,CASSYVKTSYNEQFF,TGTGCCAGCAGCTACGTGAAGACTTCCTACAATGAGCAGTTCTTC
.,TRBJ2-5,TRBV10-2,TRBD2,CASAGGIETQYF,TGCGCCAGTGCGGGGGGTATAGAGACCCAGTACTTC
many,TRBJ1-6,TRBV6-1,.,CASSEADGNSPLHF,TGTGCCAGCAGTGAAGCCGACGGAAATTCACCCCTCCACTTT
.,TRBJ2-7,TRBV5-1,.,CASSLLVGTGYYEQYF,TGCGCCAGCAGCTTGCTAGTTGGAACAGGATACTACGAGCAGTACTTC
.,TRBJ1-1,TRBV29-1,.,CSVEVKGVRFEAFF,TGCAGCGTTGAAGTAAAGGGGGTGCGCTTCGAAGCTTTCTTT
few,TRBJ2-5,TRBV6-1,TRBD2,CASRSLAGVETQYF,TGTGCCAGCCGCTCTCTGGCGGGGGTGGAGACCCAGTACTTC
.,TRBJ2-7,TRBV6-2/TRBV6-3,TRBD2,CASSRGLMVGYEQYF,TGTGCCAGCAGTCGGGGACTAATGGTAGGCTACGAGCAGTACTTC
.,TRBJ1-1,TRBV5-1,.,CASSPRRAGVNTEAFF,TGCGCCAGCAGCCCCCGGCGGGCAGGGGTGAACACTGAAGCTTTCTTT
.,TRBJ1-1,TRBV7-2,.,CASSLSPGSPRTEAFF,TGTGCCAGCAGCCTATCCCCAGGAAGCCCTAGGACTGAAGCTTTCTTT
.,TRBJ2-4,TRBV6-6,.,CASSSPSPIQYF,TGTGCCAGCAGCTCCCCCTCACCCATTCAGTACTTC
.,TRBJ1-1,TRBV6-2/TRBV6-3,.,CASTPAAGALSGAFF,TGTGCCAGCACCCCGGCTGCAGGGGCACTATCTGGAGCTTTCTTT
few,TRBJ2-2,TRBV20-1,TRBD2,CSARISGRAGGELFF,TGCAGTGCTAGAATAAGTGGGAGGGCAGGCGGGGAGCTGTTTTTT
.,TRBJ1-3,TRBV12-3/TRBV12-4,.,CASTAADTIYF,TGTGCCAGCACCGCCGCGGACACCATATATTTT
.,TRBJ2-3,TRBV12-3/TRBV12-4,.,CASRSYSDSTDTQYF,TGTGCCAGCAGGTCATACAGCGATAGCACAGATACGCAGTATTTT
few,TRBJ2-4,TRBV7-6,.,CASSFGGPKNIQYF,TGTGCCAGCAGCTTCGGGGGGCCCAAAAACATTCAGTACTTC
few,TRBJ1-5,TRBV20-1,.,CSAQGGGFNQPQHF,TGCAGTGCCCAAGGGGGGGGATTCAATCAGCCCCAGCATTTT
.,TRBJ2-4,TRBV4-2,TRBD2,CASSPLRSPGLAGGEAKNIQYF,TGTGCCAGCAGCCCCCTCAGGAGCCCCGGACTAGCGGGAGGGGAGGCCAAAAACATTCAGTACTTC
few,TRBJ2-1,TRBV5-1,TRBD2,CASSPTAAGVSYNEQFF,TGCGCCAGCAGCCCTACGGCAGCGGGGGTTTCATACAATGAGCAGTTCTTC